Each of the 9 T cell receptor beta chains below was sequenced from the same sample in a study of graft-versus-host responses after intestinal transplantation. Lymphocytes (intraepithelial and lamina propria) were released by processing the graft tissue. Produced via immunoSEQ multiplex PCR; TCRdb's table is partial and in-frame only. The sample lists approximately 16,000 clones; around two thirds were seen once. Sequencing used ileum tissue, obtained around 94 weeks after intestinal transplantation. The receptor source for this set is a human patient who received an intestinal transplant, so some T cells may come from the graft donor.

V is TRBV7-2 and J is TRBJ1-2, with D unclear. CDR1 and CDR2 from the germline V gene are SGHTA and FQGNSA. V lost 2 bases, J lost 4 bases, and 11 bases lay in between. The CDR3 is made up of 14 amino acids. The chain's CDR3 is CASSLSGGSYGYTF. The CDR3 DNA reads TGTGCCAGCAGCTTATCGGGCGGGAGCTATGGCTACACCTTC.

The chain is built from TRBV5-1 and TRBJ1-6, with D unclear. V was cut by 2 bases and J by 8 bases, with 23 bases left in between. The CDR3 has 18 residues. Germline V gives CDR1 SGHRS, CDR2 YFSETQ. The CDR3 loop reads CASSFIGSGPREDSPLHF. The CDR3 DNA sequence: TGCGCCAGCAGCTTTATCGGCAGCGGCCCCCGAGAGGATTCACCCCTCCACTTT.

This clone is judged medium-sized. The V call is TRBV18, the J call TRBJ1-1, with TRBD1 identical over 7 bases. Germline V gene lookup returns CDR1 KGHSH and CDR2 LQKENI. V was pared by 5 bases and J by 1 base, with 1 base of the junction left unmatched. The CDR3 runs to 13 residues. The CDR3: CASSGTANTEAFF. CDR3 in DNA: TGTGCCAGCTCAGGGACAGCGAACACTGAAGCTTTCTTT. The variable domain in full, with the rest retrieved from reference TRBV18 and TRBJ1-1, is NAGVMQNPRHLVRRRGQEARLRCSPMKGHSHVYWYRQLPEEGLKFMVYLQKENIIDESGMPKERFSAEFPKEGPSILRIQQVVRGDSAAYFCASSGTANTEAFFGQGTRLTVV.

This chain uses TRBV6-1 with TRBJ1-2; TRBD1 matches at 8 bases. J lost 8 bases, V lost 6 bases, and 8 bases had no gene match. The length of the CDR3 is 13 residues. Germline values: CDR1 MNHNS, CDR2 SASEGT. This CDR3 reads CASRPDRGNGYTF. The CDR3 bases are TGTGCCAGCAGACCCGACAGGGGAAACGGCTACACCTTC.

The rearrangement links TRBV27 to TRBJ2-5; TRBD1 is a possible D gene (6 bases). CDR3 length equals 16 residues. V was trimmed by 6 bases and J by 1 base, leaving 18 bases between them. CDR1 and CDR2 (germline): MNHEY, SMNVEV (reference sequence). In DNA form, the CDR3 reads TGTGCCAGCAGGCCAGGGGACATGAGGGCCCAAGAGACCCAGTACTTC. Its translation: CASRPGDMRAQETQYF.

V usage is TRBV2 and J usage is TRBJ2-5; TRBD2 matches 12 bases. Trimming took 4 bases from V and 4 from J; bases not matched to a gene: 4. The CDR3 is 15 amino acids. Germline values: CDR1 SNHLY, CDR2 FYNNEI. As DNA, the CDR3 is TGTGCCAGCAGTGTTCTAGCGGGGGGGGCAGAGACCCAGTACTTC. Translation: CASSVLAGGAETQYF.

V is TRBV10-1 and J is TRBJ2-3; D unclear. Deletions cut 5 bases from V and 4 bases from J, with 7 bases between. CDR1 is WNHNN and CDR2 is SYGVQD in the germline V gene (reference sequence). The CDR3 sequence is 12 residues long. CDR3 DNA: TGCGCCAGCAGTACTACCGCAGATACGCAGTATTTT. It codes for CASSTTADTQYF.

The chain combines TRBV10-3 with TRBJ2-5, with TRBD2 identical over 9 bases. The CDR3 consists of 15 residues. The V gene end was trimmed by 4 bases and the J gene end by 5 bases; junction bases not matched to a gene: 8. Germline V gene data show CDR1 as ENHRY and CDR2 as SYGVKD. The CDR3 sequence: CAISVGTSLAETQYF. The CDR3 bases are TGTGCCATCAGTGTTGGGACTAGCTTAGCGGAGACCCAGTACTTC.

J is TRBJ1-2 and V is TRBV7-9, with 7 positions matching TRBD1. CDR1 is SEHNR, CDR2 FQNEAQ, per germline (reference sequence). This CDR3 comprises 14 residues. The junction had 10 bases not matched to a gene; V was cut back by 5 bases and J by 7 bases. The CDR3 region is CASSKPQGDPGYTF. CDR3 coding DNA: TGTGCCAGCAGCAAGCCCCAGGGGGACCCTGGCTACACCTTC. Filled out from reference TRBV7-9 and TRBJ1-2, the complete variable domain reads DTGVSQNPRHKITKRGQNVTFRCDPISEHNRLYWYRQTLGQGPEFLTYFQNEAQLEKSRLLSDRFSAERPKGSFSTLEIQRTEQGDSAMYLCASSKPQGDPGYTFGSGTRLTVV.